Presented here are 32 T cell receptor beta chains from one specimen sequenced in a study of early T cells in non-severe SARS-CoV-2 infection. TCRdb re-derived calls from the 5' RACE reads in MiXCR, one entry per CDR3 protein. Of 85,000 to 100,000 distinct CDR3 sequences in the sample, 9.5% to 11% are singletons; the top ten hold approximately 5%. Input material: whole blood. All receptors come from an adult who was a healthcare worker with PCR-confirmed SARS-CoV-2 infection or an uninfected control (not recorded which).

This clonotype was observed many times. CDR3 DNA: TGCAGTGCTAGAGATCCGGGACAGGGCTACAATGAGCAGTTCTTC. Translation gives CSARDPGQGYNEQFF. The V gene is TRBV20-1, the J gene TRBJ2-1; the match to TRBD1 covers 9 bases. The trim removed 0 bases at V and 3 bases at J, leaving 3 bases unmatched. The CDR3 has 15 residues. Per the germline V gene, CDR1 is DFQATT and CDR2 is SNEGSKA (reference sequence).

The chain carries TRBV6-5 and TRBJ1-6; 9 bases match TRBD1. Germline CDR1 reads MNHEY; CDR2 reads SVGAGI. The V and J ends lost 4 bases and 9 bases, in that order; junction bases with no gene match: 10. The CDR3 has 16 residues. CDR3 in DNA: TGTGCCAGCAGTTCGGCCTTCCCGGGACAGGGTTCACCCCTCCACTTT. Translating it yields CASSSAFPGQGSPLHF.

The chain carries TRBV28 and TRBJ1-6; unclear D gene. Per germline, CDR1 MDHEN and CDR2 SYDVKM. The CDR3 contains 13 residues. Trimming pared 8 bases from V and 11 bases from J, leaving 16 bases between. CDR3 in amino acids: CASGQSILTPLHF. The CDR3 DNA is TGTGCCAGCGGTCAGTCAATCCTTACACCCCTCCACTTT.

This chain links TRBV4-2 with TRBJ2-7, with D perhaps matching TRBD1 (6 bases). Germline V gives CDR1 LGHNA, CDR2 YNFKEQ. Trimming left V 3 bases short and J 0 bases short, with 18 bases between. This CDR3 has 17 amino acids. Written as DNA, the CDR3 is TGTGCCAGCAGCCATTTGACGTTAGGGGGTAGCTCCTACGAGCAGTACTTC. It encodes CASSHLTLGGSSYEQYF.

This sequence joins TRBV12-3 or TRBV12-4 and TRBJ2-5; possible D gene TRBD1, 6 bases. The V end was cut by 5 bases, the J end by 4 bases, with 8 bases between. The CDR3 totals 12 residues. The CDR3 reads CASSTGRETQYF. As DNA, the CDR3 is TGTGCCAGCAGTACAGGGAGAGAGACCCAGTACTTC.

With respect to this clonotype: A much larger clone sits a single nucleotide away, making a read error possible. The chain joins TRBV12-3 or TRBV12-4 to TRBJ2-2, with D possibly called TRBD1 or TRBD2 (5 bases each). With 10 bases removed from V and 3 bases from J, the gap between germline ends came to 15 bases. The CDR3 runs to 14 residues. CDR3 loop: CANRLQGDTGELFF. The CDR3 nucleotides read TGTGCCAACAGACTCCAGGGAGACACCGGGGAGCTGTTTTTT.

This clonotype has just a few counts. J is TRBJ2-2 and V is TRBV12-3 or TRBV12-4; D not certain. The length of the CDR3 is 16 residues. Trimming removed 1 base at V and 0 bases at J, with 9 bases between. The CDR3 region is CASSLDVAANTGELFF. Here the CDR3 DNA reads TGTGCCAGCAGTTTAGATGTGGCCGCGAACACCGGGGAGCTGTTTTTT.

This clonotype has at least ten counts. The chain links TRBV29-1 to TRBJ2-1, with TRBD1 matching 10 bases. The J segment lost 3 bases and the V segment lost 6 bases, leaving 5 bases of the junction unmatched. The CDR3 length is 14 residues. Germline CDR1 and CDR2: SQVTM and ANQGSEA. CDR3 nucleotide sequence: TGCAGCGTGGCCCGGGACAGGGGCTACAATGAGCAGTTCTTC. This translates into CSVARDRGYNEQFF.

This clonotype was observed at least ten times. The V call is TRBV12-3 or TRBV12-4, the J call TRBJ1-5; possible D gene TRBD1, 5 bases. Trimming shortened V by 5 bases and J by 7 bases, and 15 bases separated the two germline ends. The length of the CDR3 is 14 residues. The CDR3: CASSPQGVRQPQHF. DNA for the CDR3: TGTGCCAGCAGTCCTCAGGGAGTGAGACAGCCCCAGCATTTT.

This chain uses TRBV9 with TRBJ2-7; 7 nucleotides align to TRBD1. The CDR3 extends over 13 amino acids. CDR1 and CDR2 (germline): SGDLS, YYNGEE. With V trimmed by 4 bases and J by 2 bases, 3 bases remained unmatched. This chain's CDR3 is CASSPGGAYEQYF. The CDR3 DNA is TGTGCCAGCAGCCCAGGGGGAGCCTACGAGCAGTACTTC.

The J gene is TRBJ2-7, the V gene TRBV6-6; 11 bases map to TRBD2. The CDR3 covers 16 residues. Germline loops: CDR1 MNHNY, CDR2 SVGAGI (reference sequence). After removal of 7 bases from V and 4 bases from J, the junction contained 12 bases not matched to a gene. The CDR3 region is CASNPTDLAGGYEQYF. CDR3 DNA: TGTGCCAGCAACCCGACGGACTTAGCGGGGGGGTACGAGCAGTACTTC.

This chain connects TRBV27 to TRBJ2-5, with a tentative D call TRBD1 (5 bases). Germline V gene sequence: CDR1 MNHEY, CDR2 SMNVEV (reference sequence). Trimming removed 3 bases at V and 5 bases at J, with 13 bases between. The CDR3 is made up of 14 amino acids. DNA of the CDR3: TGTGCCAGCAGTTTGGGGCAGGCGGCGGAGACCCAGTACTTC. This encodes CASSLGQAAETQYF.

The chain carries TRBV28 and TRBJ1-1; D possibly corresponds to TRBD1 (5 bases). Looked up from germline, CDR1 is MDHEN and CDR2 is SYDVKM. The CDR3 consists of 15 residues. V lost 3 bases, J lost 1 base, and 12 bases lay in between. CDR3 coding DNA: TGTGCCAGCAGTTTCAGTGAGGGGCGGAACACTGAAGCTTTCTTT. Its protein is CASSFSEGRNTEAFF.

In this sample, this clonotype turned up many times. The chain uses TRBV4-1 and TRBJ1-5; maybe TRBD1 (6 bases). This CDR3 spans 15 amino acids. The germline V gene encodes CDR1 MGHRA and CDR2 YSYEKL. Trimming stripped 0 bases from V and 3 bases from J, with 9 bases between. The CDR3 DNA sequence: TGCGCCAGCAGCCAAGATGGGGGGCTCAATCAGCCCCAGCATTTT. It codes for CASSQDGGLNQPQHF.

The table lists this clonotype with many counts. The chain uses TRBV6-6 and TRBJ2-1; D may be TRBD2 (6 bases). The CDR3 totals 15 residues. In germline, CDR1 is MNHNY, CDR2 SVGAGI (reference sequence). Trimming took 5 bases from V and 10 from J, leaving 21 bases between them. CDR3 amino acids: CASSRERDSQGEQFF. The CDR3 bases are TGTGCCAGCAGTCGGGAACGGGACTCCCAGGGAGAGCAGTTCTTC.

This chain joins TRBV18 and TRBJ1-2; unclear D gene. With 3 bases removed from V and 2 bases from J, the gap between germline ends came to 16 bases. The CDR3 covers 16 residues. Germline V gene sequence: CDR1 KGHSH, CDR2 LQKENI. CDR3 residues: CASSPVGGASNYGYTF. The CDR3 nucleotides read TGTGCCAGCTCACCGGTAGGAGGAGCGTCGAACTATGGCTACACCTTC.

In its sample, this clonotype was seen a few times. Written as DNA, the CDR3 is TGTGCCAGCAGCTCTGGCAGCGGGGGAAGAGATACGCAGTATTTT. Its protein is CASSSGSGGRDTQYF. V gene TRBV5-5 combines with J gene TRBJ2-3; 8 bases agree with TRBD2. Germline-derived CDR1 and CDR2 are SGHKS and YYEKEE (reference sequence). With 3 bases clipped from V and 5 bases from J, the junction kept 8 bases outside the gene matches. The CDR3 extends over 15 amino acids.

In its sample, this clonotype was seen many times. V gene TRBV18 combines with J gene TRBJ1-1; 7 bases align to TRBD1. V trimming: 4 bases; J trimming: 0 bases; junction bases outside the gene matches: 2. The CDR3 runs to 14 residues. Germline V gene sequence: CDR1 KGHSH, CDR2 LQKENI. CDR3 region: CASSLGQMNTEAFF. The CDR3 coding sequence is TGTGCCAGCTCACTGGGACAGATGAACACTGAAGCTTTCTTT.

The chain joins TRBV28 to TRBJ1-2; 9 bases are shared with TRBD1. V trimming: 1 base; J trimming: 9 bases; junction bases outside the gene matches: 9. CDR1 MDHEN and CDR2 SYDVKM come from the germline V gene. The CDR3 consists of 15 residues. The CDR3 spells CASSLFSRGQGSYTF. In DNA form, the CDR3 reads TGTGCCAGCAGTTTATTCTCCCGGGGACAGGGTAGCTACACCTTC.

This clonotype was counted only a few times. The CDR3 sequence: CAISKGSEAFF. DNA for the CDR3: TGTGCCATCAGCAAGGGATCTGAAGCTTTCTTT. V gene TRBV10-3 combines with J gene TRBJ1-1, with no clear D. The CDR3 length is 11 residues. The V end lost 6 bases, the J end lost 6 bases, and 8 bases lay between the germline ends. Germline CDR1 is ENHRY and CDR2 is SYGVKD.

V gene TRBV29-1 combines with J gene TRBJ2-5; D possibly uses TRBD1 or TRBD2 (6 bases each). The V and J ends lost 1 base and 0 bases respectively, with 12 bases between them. This CDR3 comprises 15 residues. CDR1 is SQVTM and CDR2 is ANQGSEA in the germline V gene. CDR3 coding DNA: TGCAGCGTTGAAGTTAGGGGGGACTACCAAGAGACCCAGTACTTC. Protein: CSVEVRGDYQETQYF.

This clonotype was seen at least ten times. This chain uses TRBV20-1 with TRBJ1-6; weak D call: TRBD1 (5 bases). The CDR3 runs 16 residues. Germline loops: CDR1 DFQATT, CDR2 SNEGSKA (reference sequence). V lost 3 bases and J 5 bases, leaving 17 bases between the germline ends. The CDR3 here is CSARGLKPGDNSPLHF. DNA of the CDR3: TGCAGTGCTAGGGGGCTCAAGCCCGGCGATAATTCACCCCTCCACTTT.

This chain uses TRBV5-8 with TRBJ2-5; D unresolved. Germline CDR1 SGHTS, CDR2 YDEGEE. Trimming left V 1 base short and J 1 base short, with 14 bases between. This CDR3 is built from 16 residues. The CDR3 spells CASSLFLVVGQETQYF. For the CDR3, the DNA is TGTGCCAGCAGCTTGTTCCTCGTAGTTGGCCAAGAGACCCAGTACTTC.

This clonotype has a count of ten or more. This sequence joins TRBV6-2 or TRBV6-3 and TRBJ2-1, with a tentative D call TRBD1 (5 bases). The CDR3 consists of 14 residues. The ends were cut back, 4 bases at V and 8 bases at J, with 15 bases in the middle. Per germline, CDR1 MNHEY and CDR2 SVGEGT. The CDR3 here is CASSSLLPRDEQFF. CDR3 sequence (DNA): TGTGCCAGCAGTTCACTCCTCCCCAGGGATGAGCAGTTCTTC.

This clonotype was detected a few times. The chain has TRBV5-1 and TRBJ2-5; possibly TRBD1 for D (5 bases). CDR3 length: 16 residues. Germline V gene lookup returns CDR1 SGHRS and CDR2 YFSETQ. The V and J ends lost 4 bases and 5 bases respectively, with 21 bases between them. In nucleotides, the CDR3 is TGCGCCAGCAGCCCCCGTCGAACATCCGCAGGGGAGACCCAGTACTTC. It encodes CASSPRRTSAGETQYF.

At least ten counts were recorded for this clonotype. J is TRBJ1-6 and V is TRBV20-1; D is undetermined. Germline-derived CDR1 and CDR2 are DFQATT and SNEGSKA (reference sequence). CDR3 size: 14 residues. The V and J ends lost 6 bases and 10 bases respectively, with 19 bases between them. The CDR3 bases are TGCAGTGCACCTCGGTCCGGGGTTCGATCACCCCTCCACTTT. Its translation is CSAPRSGVRSPLHF.

The table lists this clonotype with many counts. This chain joins TRBV6-1 and TRBJ2-3; TRBD2 aligns across 10 bases. J was trimmed by 4 bases and V by 4 bases; bases with no gene match: 8. This CDR3 is built from 16 residues. Germline assignment: CDR1 MNHNS and CDR2 SASEGT. The CDR3 nucleotides read TGTGCCAGCAGTGCTCCCGAGCGGGAGGGCGCAGATACGCAGTATTTT. As protein: CASSAPEREGADTQYF.

This clonotype appeared many times. The chain has TRBV7-2 and TRBJ2-3; D is possibly TRBD2 (6 bases). From germline, CDR1 is SGHTA and CDR2 FQGNSA. Trimming cost V 0 bases and J 2 bases, with 15 bases left between them. This CDR3 is 17 amino acids long. CDR3 sequence reads: CASSLAGGAGDTDTQYF. The CDR3 DNA is TGTGCCAGCAGCTTAGCCGGCGGAGCGGGTGACACAGATACGCAGTATTTT.

This clonotype was seen many times. The CDR3 sequence: CSAPRASRTEAFF. The CDR3 DNA reads TGCAGTGCTCCCCGGGCCAGTAGGACTGAAGCTTTCTTT. The chain employs TRBV20-1 and TRBJ1-1; no reliable D call. Trimming took off 5 bases at V and 5 bases at J, with 15 bases between the two ends. The germline V gene has CDR1 DFQATT and CDR2 SNEGSKA (reference sequence). This CDR3 spans 13 amino acids.

In its sample, this clonotype was seen a few times. The rearrangement joins TRBV14 to TRBJ1-1, with TRBD1 matching over 8 bases. With 6 bases clipped from V and 6 bases from J, the junction kept 6 bases outside the gene matches. The CDR3 runs 13 residues. The V gene's germline CDR1 is SGHDN and CDR2 FVKESK. In nucleotides, the CDR3 is TGTGCCAGCAGGCCAGGGGGCCGGGCTGAAGCTTTCTTT. Translated, it gives CASRPGGRAEAFF.

This clonotype came up many times. This sequence joins TRBV30 and TRBJ2-7; D is ambiguous. V gave up 3 bases and J gave up 3 bases, with 15 bases separating them. Germline CDR1 GTSNPN, CDR2 SVGIG (reference sequence). The CDR3 contains 14 residues. Here the CDR3 reads CAWSARLPNYEQYF. As DNA, the CDR3 is TGTGCCTGGAGCGCTCGGCTACCCAACTACGAGCAGTACTTC.

The table lists this clonotype with many counts. The chain carries TRBV7-9 and TRBJ1-2; D not resolved. Germline CDR1 is SEHNR and CDR2 is FQNEAQ (reference sequence). The V gene lost 4 bases and the J gene lost 4 bases, with 13 bases spanning the gap. The CDR3 length is 14 residues. The CDR3, as DNA: TGTGCCAGCAGCTCCAAGGACTCCCTCTATGGCTACACCTTC. Protein product: CASSSKDSLYGYTF.